Following are 30 T cell receptor beta chains from one sample sequenced in a study of beta chain features in type 1 diabetes. The sequenced template was cDNA made from the entire isolated RNA. Assay used: immunoSEQ multiplex PCR; TCRdb lists only in-frame clones, some missing. The table records 250,000 to 400,000 clones, 12% to 15% of them present only once. Specimen: central memory CD4+ T cells from blood. These TCRs come from a man between 25 and 39 years old in good health.

This clone was observed many times. This sequence joins TRBV5-1 and TRBJ2-2; D unclear. This CDR3 spans 11 amino acids. Trimming removed 5 bases from V and 6 bases from J, with 5 bases in between. Per the germline V gene, CDR1 is SGHRS and CDR2 is YFSETQ. Here the CDR3 reads CASRISGELFF. The CDR3 DNA follows: TGCGCCAGCAGAATATCCGGGGAGCTGTTTTTT.

This clone was found a few times. A read error may produce the germline difference seen at one junction end. The chain couples TRBV6-6 to TRBJ2-2, with 9 bases fitting TRBD2. Germline V gives CDR1 MNHNY, CDR2 SVGAGI (reference sequence). The CDR3 length is 15 residues. The CDR3 loop is CAISGPGTSSGELFF. In nucleotides, the CDR3 is TGTGCCATCAGTGGTCCCGGGACTAGCTCCGGGGAGCTGTTTTTT.

This clone came up a few times. The rearrangement links TRBV4-1 to TRBJ1-5, with D maybe TRBD1 (6 bases). The CDR3 is made up of 13 amino acids. Trimming shortened V by 0 bases and J by 12 bases, and 12 bases separated the two germline ends. Germline V gene lookup returns CDR1 MGHRA and CDR2 YSYEKL. For the CDR3, the DNA is TGCGCCAGCAGCCAAGATTGGGGGCAGATCCAGCATTTT. This translates into CASSQDWGQIQHF.

The chain has TRBV14 and TRBJ2-2; D possibly corresponds to TRBD2 (6 bases). Trimming pared 1 base from V and 6 bases from J, leaving 15 bases between. The CDR3 runs 16 residues. The germline V gene has CDR1 SGHDN and CDR2 FVKESK. CDR3 coding DNA: TGTGCCAGCAGCCAAGCAAGGCTGTGGGGGGCCGGGGAGCTGTTTTTT. Translating it yields CASSQARLWGAGELFF.

The chain has TRBV25-1 and TRBJ1-3; perhaps TRBD1 as D (5 bases). The V end was cut by 5 bases, the J end by 2 bases, with 10 bases between. The CDR3 runs to 14 residues. Germline V gene data show CDR1 as MGHDK and CDR2 as SYGVNS. The CDR3 sequence: CASSPGGAGNTIYF. CDR3 sequence (DNA): TGTGCCAGCAGTCCAGGAGGGGCTGGAAACACCATATATTTT. The entire variable domain, with the rest obtained from reference TRBV25-1 and TRBJ1-3, is as follows: EADIYQTPRYLVIGTGKKITLECSQTMGHDKMYWYQQDPGMELHLIHYSYGVNSTEKGDLSSESTVSRIRTEHFPLTLESARPSHTSQYLCASSPGGAGNTIYFGEGSWLTVV.

In this sample, this clone turned up a few times. The chain uses TRBV5-6 and TRBJ2-7; D may correspond to TRBD1 or TRBD2 (5 bases each). Trimming removed 3 bases from V and 6 bases from J, with 7 bases in between. CDR1 and CDR2 (germline): SGHDT, YYEEEE. The CDR3 covers 11 residues. This chain's CDR3 is CASSSGSEQYV. The CDR3 bases are TGTGCCAGCAGCTCAGGGAGCGAGCAGTACGTC.

In its sample, this clone was seen many times. The chain links TRBV7-3 to TRBJ2-1; TRBD2 might be the D (6 bases). With 4 bases removed from V and 7 bases from J, the gap between germline ends came to 23 bases. Per the germline V gene, CDR1 is SGHTA and CDR2 is FQGTGA. This CDR3 is built from 17 residues. The CDR3: CASSSQWGVQGENEQFF. The DNA for the CDR3 is TGTGCCAGCAGCTCCCAATGGGGGGTGCAGGGTGAGAATGAGCAGTTCTTC.

This clone was found a few times. The CDR3 loop reads CASSGLGGNTEAFF. The CDR3 coding sequence is TGTGCCAGTAGTGGGCTTGGAGGAAACACTGAAGCTTTCTTT. The rearrangement joins TRBV19 to TRBJ1-1; D uncertain. This CDR3 is 14 amino acids long. The V end lost 5 bases, the J end lost 2 bases, and 12 bases lay between the germline ends. The germline CDR1 and CDR2 sequences are LNHDA and SQIVND (reference sequence).

This clone was counted a few times. The V call is TRBV7-3, the J call TRBJ2-1; 7 nucleotides match TRBD2. Germline V lookup: CDR1 SGHTA, CDR2 FQGTGA. The length of the CDR3 is 16 residues. V shed 2 bases, J shed 0 bases, and the junction held 4 bases outside the gene matches. The CDR3 nucleotides read TGTGCCAGCAGCTTATTGGGACTAAGCTCCTACAATGAGCAGTTCTTC. Protein product: CASSLLGLSSYNEQFF.

This clone occurred a few times. The gene calls are TRBV15 and TRBJ2-3; TRBD1 might be the D (6 bases). V gave up 7 bases and J gave up 3 bases, with 14 bases separating them. In germline, CDR1 is LNHNV, CDR2 YYDKDF (reference sequence). The length of the CDR3 is 14 residues. CDR3: CATTARGSTDTQYF. The CDR3 DNA reads TGTGCCACCACAGCCAGGGGAAGTACAGATACGCAGTATTTT.

This rearrangement joins TRBV21-1 to TRBJ1-5. TRBV21-1 is labeled a pseudogene. CDR3 length: 17 residues. The CDR3 loop is CASSKIKPPGVHQPQHF. The CDR3 DNA reads as TGTGCCAGCAGCAAAATCAAGCCCCCTGGGGTCCATCAGCCCCAGCATTTT.

V is TRBV6-5 and J is TRBJ2-3; D might be TRBD1 (6 bases). Trimming pared 6 bases from V and 8 bases from J, leaving 21 bases between. This CDR3 is 15 amino acids long. Germline V gene data show CDR1 as MNHEY and CDR2 as SVGAGI. The DNA of the CDR3 is TGTGCCAGCAGCTCCCCAACAGGGCGTAAGGGTACGCAGTATTTT. Protein sequence: CASSSPTGRKGTQYF.

V usage is TRBV27 and J usage is TRBJ1-2, with D maybe TRBD1 (5 bases). The CDR3 covers 13 residues. CDR1 is MNHEY and CDR2 is SMNVEV in the germline V gene (reference sequence). Trimming pared 3 bases from V and 7 bases from J, leaving 12 bases between. The DNA for the CDR3 is TGTGCCAGCAGTTTCCCAGGGTCTGGTGGCTACACCTTC. Translation: CASSFPGSGGYTF.

A few counts support this clone. This sequence joins TRBV28 and TRBJ2-7; tentatively, D is TRBD2 (5 bases). Germline V gene lookup returns CDR1 MDHEN and CDR2 SYDVKM. The CDR3 has 12 residues. V lost 5 bases to trimming and J lost 9 bases, with 14 bases between them. DNA of the CDR3: TGTGCCAGCAGTCCCCCCCTACGGGGGCAGTACTTC. It is translated as CASSPPLRGQYF.

This clone was seen a single time. The V and J genes are TRBV5-1 and TRBJ2-7; 7 bases map to TRBD1. The trim removed 0 bases at V and 0 bases at J, leaving 6 bases unmatched. The CDR3 sequence is 16 residues long. Germline V gene lookup returns CDR1 SGHRS and CDR2 YFSETQ. The CDR3 loop reads CASSLGVDRSSYEQYF. The CDR3 DNA reads as TGCGCCAGCAGCTTGGGAGTGGACAGGAGCTCCTACGAGCAGTACTTC.

This clone turned up a few times. The chain uses TRBV5-4 and TRBJ2-7; D is perhaps TRBD2 (6 bases). Germline V gives CDR1 SGHNT, CDR2 YYREEE (reference sequence). V was cut by 4 bases and J by 3 bases, with 17 bases left in between. The CDR3 is 15 residues long. CDR3 DNA sequence: TGTGCCAGCAGCCCGGGGAGCGGGCGGGACTACGAGCAGTACGTC. It is translated as CASSPGSGRDYEQYV.

The chain uses TRBV25-1 and TRBJ1-2; no firm D call. CDR1 and CDR2 from the germline V gene are MGHDK and SYGVNS. The CDR3 length is 14 residues. V was pared by 5 bases and J by 8 bases, with 18 bases between. In DNA form, the CDR3 reads TGTGCCAGCAGTCGGTGGGGAGAAGGCGAAGGCTACACCTTC. Protein product: CASSRWGEGEGYTF.

The chain has TRBV18 and TRBJ2-2; 7 bases agree with TRBD1. From germline, CDR1 is KGHSH and CDR2 LQKENI. The CDR3 runs to 14 residues. The junction had 3 bases not matched to a gene; V was cut back by 3 bases and J by 5 bases. CDR3 bases: TGTGCCAGCTCACCCCCGACAGGGACCGGGGAGCTGTTTTTT. Translation gives CASSPPTGTGELFF.

This clone was counted a few times. The rearrangement links TRBV6-5 to TRBJ2-7; D is possibly TRBD2 (6 bases). With 6 bases removed from V and 1 base from J, the gap between germline ends came to 13 bases. From germline, CDR1 is MNHEY and CDR2 SVGAGI. This CDR3 spans 14 amino acids. The CDR3 here is CASSGKGRSYEQYF. The DNA for the CDR3 is TGTGCCAGCAGCGGGAAGGGGAGGTCCTACGAGCAGTACTTC.

The V call is TRBV2, the J call TRBJ1-1, with D possibly TRBD1 on 6 matching bases. Germline-derived CDR1 and CDR2 are SNHLY and FYNNEI. Trimming removed 6 bases from V and 7 bases from J, with 15 bases in between. This CDR3 is built from 13 residues. The CDR3 is CASRADSGIEAFF. CDR3 DNA sequence: TGTGCCAGCAGGGCGGACAGTGGCATTGAAGCTTTCTTT.

This chain uses TRBV18 with TRBJ2-1, with 7 positions matching TRBD2. V was clipped by 1 base and J by 7 bases; unmatched bases: 10. The CDR3 is 16 amino acids. CDR1 is KGHSH, CDR2 LQKENI, per germline. The CDR3 spells CASSPQASGGPNEQFF. The CDR3 DNA reads TGTGCCAGCTCACCACAAGCTAGCGGAGGACCTAATGAGCAGTTCTTC.

This chain links TRBV7-2 with TRBJ1-1; no clear D. CDR3 length: 12 amino acids. V lost 2 bases to trimming and J lost 4 bases, with 5 bases between them. Per the germline V gene, CDR1 is SGHTA and CDR2 is FQGNSA. CDR3 sequence (DNA): TGTGCCAGCAGCTTATCCAGCACTGAAGCTTTCTTT. This translates into CASSLSSTEAFF.

This clone has more than one count but fewer than ten. This chain uses TRBV5-4 with TRBJ2-3; 8 bases fit TRBD2. CDR3 size: 17 residues. The V and J ends lost 4 bases and 2 bases, in that order; junction bases with no gene match: 12. Per germline, CDR1 SGHNT and CDR2 YYREEE (reference sequence). Here the CDR3 DNA reads TGTGCCAGCAGCCAAGAGGTAGCGGGATTCTACACAGATACGCAGTATTTT. It yields the protein CASSQEVAGFYTDTQYF.

This chain uses TRBV19 with TRBJ2-4; 11 positions agree with TRBD2. The germline V gene encodes CDR1 LNHDA and CDR2 SQIVND (reference sequence). Trimming at V came to 5 bases and at J to 3 bases, leaving 9 bases not matched to a gene. This CDR3 contains 17 residues. CDR3 sequence: CASSQTSGSSDKNIQYF. The CDR3 bases are TGTGCCAGTAGTCAAACTAGCGGGAGTTCTGACAAAAACATTCAGTACTTC.

This clone has a single count. The chain uses TRBV2 and TRBJ1-5; tentatively, D is TRBD1 (5 bases). This CDR3 region has 12 residues. Germline-derived CDR1 and CDR2 are SNHLY and FYNNEI. V lost 3 bases, J lost 13 bases, and 13 bases lay in between. CDR3 in amino acids: CASSDGTPQQHF. The CDR3 coding sequence is TGTGCCAGCAGTGACGGGACCCCTCAGCAGCATTTT.

The J gene is TRBJ2-7, the V gene TRBV18; no clear D gene. V lost 3 bases and J 3 bases, leaving 12 bases between the germline ends. CDR3 size: 14 residues. Germline CDR1 reads KGHSH; CDR2 reads LQKENI. Here the CDR3 reads CASSPSPVGYEQYF. The CDR3, as DNA: TGTGCCAGCTCACCCTCTCCAGTGGGCTACGAGCAGTACTTC.

The V call is TRBV7-3, the J call TRBJ2-3, with TRBD2 matching over 9 bases. The germline gives CDR1 SGHTA, CDR2 FQGTGA. V shed 5 bases and J 3 bases; nucleotides not matched to a gene: 3. The length of the CDR3 is 14 residues. CDR3 nucleotide sequence: TGTGCCAGCAGCGTTAGCGGGAGTACAGATACGCAGTATTTT. Protein product: CASSVSGSTDTQYF.

About this clone: The sample carries other DNA sequences with the same CDR3. J is TRBJ2-2 and V is TRBV5-1, with 8 nucleotides matching TRBD1. CDR1 and CDR2 (germline): SGHRS, YFSETQ. This CDR3 comprises 15 residues. The ends lost 3 bases at V and 2 bases at J; junction bases unmatched: 3. The CDR3 DNA follows: TGCGCCAGCAGCTGGGGACAGGCTAACACCGGGGAGCTGTTTTTT. Amino acid sequence: CASSWGQANTGELFF.

The chain recombines TRBV5-1 with TRBJ2-3; no reliable D call. The CDR3 is 12 residues long. CDR1 is SGHRS, CDR2 YFSETQ, per germline. Trimming took off 4 bases at V and 14 bases at J, with 17 bases between the two ends. As DNA, the CDR3 is TGCGCCAGCAGCCAAGACGTTGAACCGTGGTATTTT. Its translation: CASSQDVEPWYF.

The chain uses TRBV15 and TRBJ2-4; 12 bases align to TRBD2. This CDR3 is 20 amino acids long. The V and J ends lost 0 bases and 3 bases, in that order; junction bases with no gene match: 12. CDR1 is LNHNV, CDR2 YYDKDF, per germline (reference sequence). This CDR3 is CATSRDRASGRAGSKNIQYF. As DNA, the CDR3 is TGTGCCACCAGCAGAGATCGGGCTAGCGGGAGGGCCGGAAGCAAAAACATTCAGTACTTC.